This T cell receptor beta chain was captured in a study of OX40 agonist ivuxolimab in advanced cancers. Study-level points and caveats: Low normalized T-cell clonal expansion was additionally recorded for some nonresponders.

Details on this clone: Its antigen is unknown.

The protocol was immunoSEQ multiplex PCR, while the TCRdb copy is restricted to in-frame clones and leaves out a portion. Of about 80,000 clones detected, around 83% appear once; the ten largest clones hold roughly 2.3%. Patients who had autoimmune disease history or got systemic immunosuppression were left out. The receptor's source is an adult with an advanced solid tumor such as melanoma, head and neck, liver or kidney cancer. This sample comprised CD4+ or CD8+ T cells sorted from blood, obtained in a trial of the OX40 agonist ivuxolimab.

CDR3 protein: CASSFIGTYNEQFF. For the CDR3, the DNA is TGTGCCAGCAGTTTCATCGGGACTTACAATGAGCAGTTCTTC. The V call is TRBV28, the J call TRBJ2-1, with TRBD2 as a possible D gene (6 bases). CDR1 MDHEN and CDR2 SYDVKM come from the germline V gene. The V and J ends lost 3 bases and 4 bases respectively, with 10 bases between them. The length of the CDR3 is 14 residues.